The T cell receptor beta chain described here comes from a study of cytomegalovirus exposure and HLA in healthy donors. Study-level points and caveats: TCR association rates varied by HLA locus in a later analysis, with DRB1 highest and HLA-C lowest. Some highly shared sequence variants likely arose as a pipeline artifact. Earlier findings revealed that most TCR beta V segments proved productive either about 90% or about 30% of the time.

This clone was seen only a few times. Antigen specificity is unknown. Amplification used 60 Vbeta primers and 13 Jbeta primers. Sequenced by immunoSEQ multiplex PCR; TCRdb stores in-frame clones only, minus some. Of around 140,000 clones in the sample, approximately 87% were seen once. Germline loops: CDR1 MGHRA, CDR2 YSYEKL. The CDR3 runs to 16 residues. The V segment lost 1 base and the J segment 4 bases; nucleotides outside the gene matches: 4. This chain uses TRBV4-1 with TRBJ2-3; TRBD1 aligns across 11 bases. The sample consisted of PBMCs. This clonotype originated in a woman in her 30s in good health and CMV-seronegative. The DNA for the CDR3 is TGCGCCAGCAGCCAAGGGACAGGGGGCAGCTCAGATACGCAGTATTTT. Translating it yields CASSQGTGGSSDTQYF.